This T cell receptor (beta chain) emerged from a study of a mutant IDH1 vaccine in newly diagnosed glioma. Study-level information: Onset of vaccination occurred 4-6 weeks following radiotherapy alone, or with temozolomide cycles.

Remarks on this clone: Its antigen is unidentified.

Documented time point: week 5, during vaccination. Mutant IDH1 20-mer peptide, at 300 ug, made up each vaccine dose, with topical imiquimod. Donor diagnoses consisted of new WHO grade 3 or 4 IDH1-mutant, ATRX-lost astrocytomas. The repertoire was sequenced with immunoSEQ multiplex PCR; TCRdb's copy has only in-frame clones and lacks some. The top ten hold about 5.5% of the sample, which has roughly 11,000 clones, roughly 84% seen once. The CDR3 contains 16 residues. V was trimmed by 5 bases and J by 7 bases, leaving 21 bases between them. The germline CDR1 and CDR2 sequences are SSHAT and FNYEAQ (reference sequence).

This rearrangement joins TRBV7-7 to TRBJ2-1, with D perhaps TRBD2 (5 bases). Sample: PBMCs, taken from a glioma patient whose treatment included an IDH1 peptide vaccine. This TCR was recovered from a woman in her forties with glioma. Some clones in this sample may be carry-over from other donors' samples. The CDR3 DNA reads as TGTGCCAGCAGCCTCCCTAGGGCCGGGAACGGGAATGAGCAGTTCTTC. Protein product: CASSLPRAGNGNEQFF.